This paragraph reports one TCR beta chain. The antigen remains unidentified. Before being chosen for sequencing, patients had shown CD8+CD57+ cell expansion by flow cytometry. V lost 4 bases and J 0 bases, leaving 10 bases between the germline ends. Germline assignment: CDR1 DFQATT and CDR2 SNEGSKA (reference sequence). This CDR3 comprises 13 residues. Genomic DNA, the template, was used for profiling of the TCR beta VDJ and CDR3. Using its own MiXCR run on the reads, TCRdb lists one record per CDR3 protein. The table lists 150,000 to 200,000 distinct CDR3 sequences, roughly 60% of them singletons. The data were taken from a study of CD8+CD57+ T cells in acquired aplastic anemia. Across the whole study: Quantities of DNA derived from sorted CD4+ and CD8+ cells averaged roughly 3.4 ug.

Broader study findings: Patient and control CD8+ Simpson's diversity was not significantly different.

This sequence joins TRBV20-1 and TRBJ2-7; D might be TRBD1 (5 bases). Input material: sorted CD4+, CD8+, or CD8+CD57+ T cells (not recorded which) from PBMCs. This TCR was sampled from a human donor with aplastic anemia. For the CDR3, the DNA is TGCAGTGCTAAGGACATAGCCTCCTACGAGCAGTACTTC. Translating it yields CSAKDIASYEQYF.